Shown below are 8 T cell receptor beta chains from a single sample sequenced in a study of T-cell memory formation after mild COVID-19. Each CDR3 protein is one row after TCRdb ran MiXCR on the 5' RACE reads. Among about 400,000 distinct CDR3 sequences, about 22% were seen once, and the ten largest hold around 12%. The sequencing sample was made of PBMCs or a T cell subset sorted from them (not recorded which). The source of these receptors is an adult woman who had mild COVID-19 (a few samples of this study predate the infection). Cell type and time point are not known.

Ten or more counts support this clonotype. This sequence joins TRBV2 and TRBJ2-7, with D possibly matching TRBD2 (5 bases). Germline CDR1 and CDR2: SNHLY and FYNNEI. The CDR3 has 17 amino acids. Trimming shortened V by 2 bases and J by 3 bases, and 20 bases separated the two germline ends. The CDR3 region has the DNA TGTGCCAGCAGTGAAAGAGGGCTAGTTCTCCGTTTCTACGAGCAGTACTTC. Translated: CASSERGLVLRFYEQYF.

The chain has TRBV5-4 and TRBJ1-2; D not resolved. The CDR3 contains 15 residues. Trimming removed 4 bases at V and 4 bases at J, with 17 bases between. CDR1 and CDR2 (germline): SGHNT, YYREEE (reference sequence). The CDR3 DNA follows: TGTGCCAGCAGCCGGGAAGTCCTGAGAAGCTATGGCTACACCTTC. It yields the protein CASSREVLRSYGYTF.

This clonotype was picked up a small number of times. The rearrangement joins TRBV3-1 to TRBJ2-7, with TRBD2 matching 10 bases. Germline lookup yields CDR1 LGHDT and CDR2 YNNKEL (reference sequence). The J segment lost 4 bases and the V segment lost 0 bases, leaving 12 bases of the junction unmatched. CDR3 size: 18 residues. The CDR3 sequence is CASSQDLSTGLAVYEQYF. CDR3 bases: TGTGCCAGCAGCCAAGATTTGTCAACAGGACTAGCGGTTTACGAGCAGTACTTC.

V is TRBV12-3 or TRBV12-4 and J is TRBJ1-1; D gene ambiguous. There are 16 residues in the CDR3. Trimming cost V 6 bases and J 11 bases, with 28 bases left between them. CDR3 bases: TGTGCCAGCAGCCGAGATATGTTGGGCGCCGGGTTGTCTGCTTTCTTT. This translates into CASSRDMLGAGLSAFF.

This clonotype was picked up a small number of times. The CDR3 loop is CASSQGDRERRYF. The CDR3 region has the DNA TGTGCCAGCAGCCAAGGGGACCGGGAGAGGAGGTACTTC. The chain links TRBV14 to TRBJ2-7; TRBD2 is a possible D gene (6 bases). The CDR3 has 13 residues. Germline CDR1 and CDR2: SGHDN and FVKESK. The V and J ends lost 1 base and 12 bases respectively, with 16 bases between them.

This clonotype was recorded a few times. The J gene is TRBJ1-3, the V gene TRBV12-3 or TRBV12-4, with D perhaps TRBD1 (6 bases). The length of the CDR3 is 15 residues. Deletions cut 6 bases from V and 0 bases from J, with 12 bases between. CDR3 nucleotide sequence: TGTGCCAGCAGCCTGGGGGCCAACTCTGGAAACACCATATATTTT. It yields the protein CASSLGANSGNTIYF.

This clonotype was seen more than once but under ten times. The CDR3 DNA is TGCGCCAGCAGCCCCCCAAGGGGAGAGACCCAGTACTTC. Amino acids: CASSPPRGETQYF. The gene calls are TRBV23-1 and TRBJ2-5, with a possible D match to TRBD1 (5 bases). TRBV23-1 is an ORF; its function is uncertain. V dropped 6 bases and J dropped 4 bases, with 12 bases sitting between them. The CDR3 is 13 amino acids.

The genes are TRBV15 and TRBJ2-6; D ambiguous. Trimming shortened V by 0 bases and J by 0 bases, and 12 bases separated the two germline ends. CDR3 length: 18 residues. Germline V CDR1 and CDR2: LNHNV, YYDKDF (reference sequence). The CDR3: CATSRDRVDFSGANVLTF. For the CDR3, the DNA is TGTGCCACCAGCAGAGATCGGGTTGACTTCTCTGGGGCCAACGTCCTGACTTTC.